This T cell receptor beta chain is drawn from a study of memory CD4+ T cells and cytomegalovirus serostatus. Study at large: Healthy Belgian adult donors included several CMV-positive and some 24 CMV-negative people.

Findings of the study overall: Suggested: most of the CMV-linked TCR signature lies in CD4+ memory cells.

Concerning this clone: Its antigen is unknown.

Single viable CD3+CD4+CD8-CD45RO+ cells were sorted as the memory CD4+ T cells. This CDR3 comprises 13 residues. Germline V CDR1 and CDR2: SGHAT, FQDESV (reference sequence). Trimming took 5 bases from V and 2 from J, leaving 9 bases between them. Original data processing: Out-of-frame sequences were removed, leaving 2 million or so distinct TCRbeta sequences. Profiled with immunoSEQ multiplex PCR; TCRdb holds only in-frame clones, not every one. The DNA was the basis for D and trimming; V, J and clone size are from that table. This sample has 40,000 to 60,000 clones, with just under 80% found just once.

The chain joins TRBV11-1 to TRBJ1-2; D might be TRBD1 (5 bases). This receptor was identified in an adult in good health and CMV-seronegative. Sequencing was carried out using memory CD4+ T cells from blood. The CDR3 is CASSRQTNYGYTF. In DNA form, the CDR3 reads TGTGCCAGCAGCCGACAGACGAACTATGGCTACACCTTC.